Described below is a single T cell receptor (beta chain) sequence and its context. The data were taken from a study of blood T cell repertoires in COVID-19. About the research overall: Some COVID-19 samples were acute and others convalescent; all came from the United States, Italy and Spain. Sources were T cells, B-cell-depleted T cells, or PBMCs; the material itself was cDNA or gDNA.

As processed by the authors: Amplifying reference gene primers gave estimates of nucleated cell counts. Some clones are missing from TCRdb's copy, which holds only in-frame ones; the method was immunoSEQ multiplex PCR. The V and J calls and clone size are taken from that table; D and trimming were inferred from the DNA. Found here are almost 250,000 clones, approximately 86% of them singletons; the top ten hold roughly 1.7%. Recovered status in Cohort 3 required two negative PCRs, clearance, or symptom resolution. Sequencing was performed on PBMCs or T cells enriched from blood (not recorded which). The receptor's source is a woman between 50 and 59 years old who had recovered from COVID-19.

The CDR3 spells CASSKIGGCNYGYTF. The CDR3 nucleotides are TGTGCCAGCAGCAAAATCGGAGGATGCAACTATGGCTACACCTTC. The chain uses TRBV21-1 and TRBJ1-2. TRBV21-1 is classified as a pseudogene. CDR3 length: 15 amino acids.